Sequencing of this T cell receptor beta chain was carried out in a study of T cell changes during pregnancy in multiple sclerosis. Here immunoSEQ multiplex PCR was the method, and the copy in TCRdb shows in-frame clones only, minus some. The sample shows about 62,000 clones, 80% to 90% of them seen only once. The sequence was obtained from a female donor with multiple sclerosis, enrolled in a pregnancy study. Here the sequenced sample was peripheral blood, taken in the first trimester of pregnancy.

The CDR3 DNA reads as TGTGCCAGCAGTGGAGGGCTAGCGGGATACAATGAGCAGTTCTTC. It yields the protein CASSGGLAGYNEQFF. The chain links TRBV6-1 to TRBJ2-1, with 9 bases identical to TRBD2. The CDR3 has 15 amino acids. The junction had 5 bases not matched to a gene; V was cut back by 4 bases and J by 4 bases. CDR1 and CDR2 from the germline V gene are MNHNS and SASEGT.